A selection of T cell receptor beta chains follows, all from one sample in a study of blood T cell repertoires in COVID-19. The table came from immunoSEQ multiplex PCR; TCRdb's copy has only in-frame clones and leaves some out. The sample lists approximately 210,000 clones; around 88% were seen once. The sequenced sample consisted of PBMCs or T cells enriched from blood (not recorded which). These receptors were collected from a woman between 50 and 59 years old with acute COVID-19. The CDR3 runs from the conserved cysteine through the conserved F or W. Fields, in order: CDR3 protein, CDR3 DNA, D gene, clone size, V gene, J gene. The D gene is left open where the match is weak. For some rows the clone size is stated as once, few or many, or as a class when expanded; others skip it.

cdr3_aa: CASSYTRGNEQFF
cdr3_nt: TGTGCCAGCAGTTACACCCGGGGCAATGAGCAGTTCTTC
d_call: -
clone_size: -
v_call: TRBV6-4
j_call: TRBJ2-1

cdr3_aa: CASSPRRGRAYEQYF
cdr3_nt: TGTGCCAGCAGCCCTCGTAGGGGGAGGGCCTACGAGCAGTACTTC
d_call: -
clone_size: once
v_call: TRBV6-6
j_call: TRBJ2-7

cdr3_aa: CASGGQFKSLGYTF
cdr3_nt: TGCGCCAGCGGAGGACAGTTCAAGTCGTTAGGCTACACCTTC
d_call: -
clone_size: -
v_call: TRBV4-1
j_call: TRBJ1-2

cdr3_aa: CASSMGGRGYTF
cdr3_nt: TGTGCCAGTAGTATGGGGGGGCGTGGCTACACCTTC
d_call: -
clone_size: -
v_call: TRBV19
j_call: TRBJ1-2

cdr3_aa: CASSSPTSGRTYEQYF
cdr3_nt: TGTGCCAGCAGCTCCCCGACAAGCGGCCGGACCTACGAGCAGTACTTC
d_call: -
clone_size: -
v_call: TRBV11-2
j_call: TRBJ2-7

cdr3_aa: CASTQREYDQPQHF
cdr3_nt: TGTGCCAGCACCCAACGGGAGTACGATCAGCCCCAGCATTTT
d_call: -
clone_size: -
v_call: TRBV28
j_call: TRBJ1-5

cdr3_aa: CASSWAVDYEQYF
cdr3_nt: TGCGCCAGCAGCTGGGCCGTCGACTACGAGCAGTACTTC
d_call: -
clone_size: -
v_call: TRBV5-1
j_call: TRBJ2-7

cdr3_aa: CAWSVLLAGPYGQYF
cdr3_nt: TGTGCCTGGAGTGTATTGCTAGCGGGGCCTTATGGGCAGTACTTC
d_call: TRBD2
clone_size: -
v_call: TRBV30
j_call: TRBJ2-7

cdr3_aa: CASRTDRGLSYEQYF
cdr3_nt: TGTGCCAGCAGGACGGACAGGGGCCTCTCCTACGAGCAGTACTTC
d_call: TRBD1
clone_size: -
v_call: TRBV27
j_call: TRBJ2-7

cdr3_aa: CASSSQAGTGNHEQYF
cdr3_nt: TGTGCCAGCAGTTCGCAGGCCGGGACAGGGAACCACGAGCAGTACTTC
d_call: TRBD1
clone_size: -
v_call: TRBV27
j_call: TRBJ2-7

cdr3_aa: CASSWFGQPGEAFF
cdr3_nt: TGTGCCAGCAGCTGGTTCGGACAGCCTGGTGAAGCTTTCTTT
d_call: -
clone_size: few
v_call: TRBV5-4
j_call: TRBJ1-1

cdr3_aa: CASILHGEETQYF
cdr3_nt: TGTGCCAGCATTCTTCACGGTGAAGAGACCCAGTACTTC
d_call: -
clone_size: -
v_call: TRBV6-5
j_call: TRBJ2-5

cdr3_aa: CASRASYNEQFF
cdr3_nt: TGTGCCAGCAGGGCCTCCTACAATGAGCAGTTCTTC
d_call: -
clone_size: once
v_call: TRBV2
j_call: TRBJ2-1

cdr3_aa: CASSSGKWAGSFEQYF
cdr3_nt: TGTGCCAGCAGCTCCGGCAAATGGGCGGGGTCTTTCGAGCAGTACTTC
d_call: -
clone_size: -
v_call: TRBV11-2
j_call: TRBJ2-7

cdr3_aa: CASSLDVRGEQYF
cdr3_nt: TGTGCCAGCAGCTTAGATGTGAGGGGGGAGCAGTACTTC
d_call: -
clone_size: -
v_call: TRBV7-9
j_call: TRBJ2-7

cdr3_aa: CASSLRGSSGNTIYF
cdr3_nt: TGTGCCAGCAGTTTAAGGGGGAGCTCTGGAAACACCATATATTTT
d_call: -
clone_size: -
v_call: TRBV27
j_call: TRBJ1-3

cdr3_aa: CASRRHGDRSYEQYF
cdr3_nt: TGTGCCAGTAGGAGACACGGGGACAGGAGCTACGAGCAGTACTTC
d_call: TRBD1
clone_size: -
v_call: TRBV19
j_call: TRBJ2-7

cdr3_aa: CASSSGRGGGYTF
cdr3_nt: TGTGCCAGCAGCTCTGGACGAGGAGGGGGCTACACCTTC
d_call: -
clone_size: -
v_call: TRBV7-3
j_call: TRBJ1-2

cdr3_aa: CASSQETMPSTDTQYF
cdr3_nt: TGCGCCAGCAGCCAAGAGACTATGCCCAGCACAGATACGCAGTATTTT
d_call: -
clone_size: -
v_call: TRBV4-1
j_call: TRBJ2-3

cdr3_aa: CASSTAGFEYGYTF
cdr3_nt: TGTGCCAGCAGCACCGCAGGGTTCGAGTATGGCTACACCTTC
d_call: -
clone_size: -
v_call: TRBV5-4
j_call: TRBJ1-2

cdr3_aa: CASSFTGGGSYEQYF
cdr3_nt: TGTGCCAGCAGTTTCACAGGGGGCGGCTCCTACGAGCAGTACTTC
d_call: TRBD1
clone_size: -
v_call: TRBV28
j_call: TRBJ2-7

cdr3_aa: CASRPLVLSNEQFF
cdr3_nt: TGTGCCAGCAGACCCCTTGTCCTGAGCAATGAGCAGTTCTTC
d_call: -
clone_size: -
v_call: TRBV2
j_call: TRBJ2-1

cdr3_aa: CASSERAGLANEKLFF
cdr3_nt: TGTGCCAGCAGTGAGCGAGCGGGGTTAGCTAATGAAAAACTGTTTTTT
d_call: -
clone_size: -
v_call: TRBV2
j_call: TRBJ1-4

cdr3_aa: CASSLGEYNQPQHF
cdr3_nt: TGCGCCAGCAGCTTGGGGGAGTACAATCAGCCCCAGCATTTT
d_call: -
clone_size: -
v_call: TRBV5-1
j_call: TRBJ1-5

cdr3_aa: CASSPMSSEQFF
cdr3_nt: TGTGCCAGCAGTCCCATGTCTAGTGAGCAGTTCTTC
d_call: -
clone_size: -
v_call: TRBV12-3/TRBV12-4
j_call: TRBJ2-1

cdr3_aa: CASSQPGTSGSVGDTQYF
cdr3_nt: TGCGCCAGCAGCCAACCCGGGACTAGCGGGAGTGTTGGAGATACGCAGTATTTT
d_call: TRBD2
clone_size: -
v_call: TRBV4-1
j_call: TRBJ2-3

cdr3_aa: CASSLDLGQAGSYEQYF
cdr3_nt: TGTGCCAGCAGCTTAGACCTGGGACAGGCGGGCTCCTACGAGCAGTACTTC
d_call: TRBD1
clone_size: -
v_call: TRBV11-2
j_call: TRBJ2-7

cdr3_aa: CASSPDGTRTYEQYF
cdr3_nt: TGCGCCAGCAGCCCGGACGGGACACGAACCTACGAGCAGTACTTC
d_call: -
clone_size: -
v_call: TRBV5-1
j_call: TRBJ2-7

cdr3_aa: CARTGTGVPLSYEQYF
cdr3_nt: TGTGCCAGAACCGGGACAGGGGTCCCCCTCTCCTACGAGCAGTACTTC
d_call: TRBD1
clone_size: -
v_call: TRBV6-4
j_call: TRBJ2-7

cdr3_aa: CASTLRGYHEQYF
cdr3_nt: TGTGCCAGCACCTTAAGGGGGTACCACGAGCAGTACTTC
d_call: -
clone_size: -
v_call: TRBV28
j_call: TRBJ2-7

cdr3_aa: CASSLGQGVGNSPLHF
cdr3_nt: TGCGCCAGCAGCCTGGGACAGGGAGTAGGGAATTCACCCCTCCACTTT
d_call: TRBD1
clone_size: -
v_call: TRBV5-1
j_call: TRBJ1-6

cdr3_aa: CASSLTGSDQPQHF
cdr3_nt: TGCGCCAGCAGCCTGACAGGATCCGATCAGCCCCAGCATTTT
d_call: -
clone_size: -
v_call: TRBV5-1
j_call: TRBJ1-5

cdr3_aa: CASSLVQWQGTGELFF
cdr3_nt: TGTGCCAGCAGCTTGGTACAGTGGCAGGGCACCGGGGAGCTGTTTTTT
d_call: -
clone_size: -
v_call: TRBV5-5
j_call: TRBJ2-2

cdr3_aa: CASSLRGALNEKLFF
cdr3_nt: TGTGCCAGCAGTTTACGGGGGGCGCTTAATGAAAAACTGTTTTTT
d_call: -
clone_size: -
v_call: TRBV28
j_call: TRBJ1-4

cdr3_aa: CASSEVASVTYNEQFF
cdr3_nt: TGTGCCAGCAGTGAAGTAGCCAGCGTAACCTACAATGAGCAGTTCTTC
d_call: -
clone_size: -
v_call: TRBV2
j_call: TRBJ2-1

cdr3_aa: CAISGWGQKSGNTIYF
cdr3_nt: TGTGCCATCAGTGGATGGGGGCAGAAGTCTGGAAACACCATATATTTT
d_call: -
clone_size: -
v_call: TRBV2
j_call: TRBJ1-3

cdr3_aa: CASSTGGRPGNTIYF
cdr3_nt: TGTGCCAGCAGCACAGGGGGTAGGCCTGGAAACACCATATATTTT
d_call: TRBD1
clone_size: -
v_call: TRBV25-1
j_call: TRBJ1-3

cdr3_aa: CASSPPGLAGLNEQFF
cdr3_nt: TGTGCCAGCAGCCCCCCAGGACTAGCGGGACTCAATGAGCAGTTCTTC
d_call: TRBD2
clone_size: -
v_call: TRBV9
j_call: TRBJ2-1

cdr3_aa: CASSVGALDTQYF
cdr3_nt: TGTGCCAGCAGCGTAGGTGCGCTAGATACGCAGTATTTT
d_call: -
clone_size: -
v_call: TRBV9
j_call: TRBJ2-3

cdr3_aa: CASISYRQCEQYF
cdr3_nt: TGTGCCAGCATTAGTTATAGACAGTGCGAGCAGTACTTC
d_call: -
clone_size: -
v_call: TRBV21-1
j_call: TRBJ2-7

cdr3_aa: CASSSSGRSSYNEQFF
cdr3_nt: TGCGCCAGCAGTTCTAGCGGGAGGAGCTCCTACAATGAGCAGTTCTTC
d_call: TRBD2
clone_size: -
v_call: TRBV5-1
j_call: TRBJ2-1

cdr3_aa: CSVRGYYEQYF
cdr3_nt: TGCAGCGTTCGGGGATACTACGAGCAGTACTTC
d_call: -
clone_size: -
v_call: TRBV29-1
j_call: TRBJ2-7

cdr3_aa: CAISRDSGSTDTQYF
cdr3_nt: TGTGCCATCAGCCGGGACTCTGGAAGCACAGATACGCAGTATTTT
d_call: -
clone_size: -
v_call: TRBV10-3
j_call: TRBJ2-3

cdr3_aa: CASSPGRDEQYF
cdr3_nt: TGTGCCAGCTCACCAGGCCGGGACGAGCAGTACTTC
d_call: -
clone_size: -
v_call: TRBV18
j_call: TRBJ2-7

cdr3_aa: CASSLSMASGIMHEQYF
cdr3_nt: TGTGCCAGCAGTTTATCGATGGCTAGCGGGATTATGCACGAGCAGTACTTC
d_call: TRBD2
clone_size: once
v_call: TRBV27
j_call: TRBJ2-7

cdr3_aa: CASSLVGSVNGGTQYF
cdr3_nt: TGTGCCAGCAGCTTAGTAGGAAGCGTCAACGGGGGGACCCAGTACTTC
d_call: -
clone_size: -
v_call: TRBV7-2
j_call: TRBJ2-5

cdr3_aa: CASSQGNGQDQPQHF
cdr3_nt: TGTGCCAGCAGCCAAGGGAATGGGCAGGATCAGCCCCAGCATTTT
d_call: -
clone_size: -
v_call: TRBV4-2
j_call: TRBJ1-5

cdr3_aa: CASSPGTGGSYGYTF
cdr3_nt: TGTGCCAGCTCTCCTGGGACAGGGGGGAGCTATGGCTACACCTTC
d_call: TRBD1
clone_size: -
v_call: TRBV18
j_call: TRBJ1-2

cdr3_aa: CASSYAGGSNQPQHF
cdr3_nt: TGTGCCAGCAGCTACGCGGGTGGTAGCAATCAGCCCCAGCATTTT
d_call: -
clone_size: -
v_call: TRBV7-2
j_call: TRBJ1-5

cdr3_aa: CASSYGHRNTEAFF
cdr3_nt: TGTGCCAGCAGTTATGGTCACAGGAACACTGAAGCTTTCTTT
d_call: -
clone_size: -
v_call: TRBV6-5
j_call: TRBJ1-1

cdr3_aa: CASSYAQGQRGVGYF
cdr3_nt: TGTGCCAGCAGTTACGCCCAGGGCCAGCGGGGAGTCGGGTACTTC
d_call: TRBD2
clone_size: once
v_call: TRBV6-2/TRBV6-3
j_call: TRBJ2-7

cdr3_aa: CASSASTGVGSPLHF
cdr3_nt: TGTGCCAGCTCAGCTTCGACAGGGGTGGGTTCACCCCTCCACTTT
d_call: TRBD1
clone_size: once
v_call: TRBV18
j_call: TRBJ1-6

cdr3_aa: CASSNRGSEYEQYF
cdr3_nt: TGTGCCAGCAGCAACAGGGGGAGCGAATACGAGCAGTACTTC
d_call: TRBD1
clone_size: -
v_call: TRBV6-5
j_call: TRBJ2-7

cdr3_aa: CASTGLAGPDEQFF
cdr3_nt: TGTGCCAGCACCGGGCTAGCGGGACCCGATGAGCAGTTCTTC
d_call: TRBD2
clone_size: -
v_call: TRBV2
j_call: TRBJ2-1

cdr3_aa: CASFGGSNYEQYF
cdr3_nt: TGTGCCAGCTTCGGGGGGTCCAACTACGAGCAGTACTTC
d_call: TRBD2
clone_size: -
v_call: TRBV5-5
j_call: TRBJ2-7

cdr3_aa: CASSTASGLSSYEQYF
cdr3_nt: TGTGCCAGCAGCACAGCTTCGGGACTATCATCCTACGAGCAGTACTTC
d_call: TRBD2
clone_size: -
v_call: TRBV7-8
j_call: TRBJ2-7

cdr3_aa: CASSLEAGVEYEQYF
cdr3_nt: TGTGCCAGCAGCTTAGAGGCAGGGGTGGAATACGAGCAGTACTTC
d_call: -
clone_size: -
v_call: TRBV7-6
j_call: TRBJ2-7

cdr3_aa: CASSDGTEYEQYF
cdr3_nt: TGTGCCAGCAGTGACGGGACTGAATACGAGCAGTACTTC
d_call: -
clone_size: -
v_call: TRBV2
j_call: TRBJ2-7

cdr3_aa: CASCDDRGNVYNEQFF
cdr3_nt: TGTGCCAGCTGCGATGATCGAGGGAACGTCTACAATGAGCAGTTCTTC
d_call: -
clone_size: -
v_call: TRBV5-8
j_call: TRBJ2-1

cdr3_aa: CASSIQLNTEAFF
cdr3_nt: TGTGCCAGCAGTATTCAGTTGAACACTGAAGCTTTCTTT
d_call: -
clone_size: -
v_call: TRBV6-2/TRBV6-3
j_call: TRBJ1-1